This T cell receptor (beta chain) was identified in a study of blood T cells in healthy people across ages (dated by TCRdb to about 2015). A note on the overall study: In model experiments, template switching captured roughly one uniquely barcoded TCR beta cDNA molecule for every two T cells. To track age-related changes in TCR beta repertoire diversity, the study relied on deep sequencing normalized with unique cDNA molecular identifiers. The donors were split into four age groups: young (average 16 years), middle-aged (about 40), aged (roughly 68) and long-lived (over 75). Two additional independent replicas of 1 million unique cDNA reads from the same blood draw were analyzed for two donors (one aged 18 to 30 and one aged 80 or older).

The paper as a whole reports these results and caveats: The long-lived group showed more naive CD4+ T cells, fewer expanded clones and increased TCR diversity than the aged group, suggesting age selection. Observed TCR beta diversity per million T cells fell roughly linearly with age, and a significant reduction was already apparent by age roughly 40. Total diversity estimates from one million sequenced T cells were considered lower bounds and underestimates. Because the CMV infection status of the donors was unknown, age-related changes in expanded clonotypes may potentially have been confounded. Observed TCR beta diversity correlated strongly with the percentage of naive T cells measured by flow cytometry. Because profiling used bulk unsorted PBMCs, naive and antigen-experienced compartments could not be compared conclusively.

Receptor libraries were prepared by 5' RACE. Sequenced using an Illumina HiSeq 2500. A second PCR of roughly 7 to 11 cycles was performed with a sample-barcoded 5' primer and a J-beta primer mix. A template-switch 5' adaptor carrying 12 random nucleotides introduced a unique molecular identifier onto each TCR beta cDNA molecule. Each sample yielded at least 2.5 million CDR3-containing paired-end reads. First-strand cDNA was synthesized from all RNA with the Mint cDNA synthesis kit, primed by a TRBC-specific oligonucleotide. After uracil-DNA glycosylase treatment, a first 18-cycle PCR used universal primers M1SS and BC2_uni_R on all cDNA. As for how the authors treated the data: Normalization of each sample was performed by random selection of 1 million high-quality reads, each carrying a distinct molecular identifier. Reads sharing molecular identifiers were discarded rather than binned into consensus sequences. CDR3 identification, clonotype clustering and error correction used MiTCR with a Q25 quality threshold and the strictest error-elimination algorithm. A nonparametric unseen species model with Euler transformation was used to estimate a lower bound on total TCR beta diversity. In TCRdb, the public reads were trimmed at Q25 with fastp and aligned with MiXCR, with productive beta chains retained. Entries are consolidated by CDR3 protein sequence, retaining the most common genes and DNA. The V and J calls come from TCRdb's annotation, not from the publication. In all, the sample holds 600,000 to 1,000,000 distinct CDR3 sequences, and around a quarter of those were seen once. The ten largest account for roughly 3.5% of the sample.

The donors were roughly 39 Caucasian individuals from Russia, aged roughly 6 to 100 years, who were systemically healthy. Ten milliliters of peripheral blood were collected from each donor into EDTA-treated Vacutainer tubes. Ficoll-Paque density-gradient centrifugation was used to isolate PBMCs, with at least 6 million per sample. Total RNA was extracted from PBMCs with Trizol reagent, with at least 6 micrograms obtained per sample. For every donor, flow cytometry on a PBMC aliquot measured the percentage of naive CD45RAhigh/CD27high T cells. Cut back by 2 bases and 10 bases, the V and J ends lie 12 bases apart. CDR1 and CDR2 are drawn from the germline V gene: SGHRS, YFSETQ. Counted from cysteine to phenylalanine, this CDR3 has 12 amino acids. Only the CDR3 part of the read is kept: 36 bases, read in frame from the first base. Regarding this clonotype: Which antigen it targets is not known. There are no base qualities to consult, and no much larger clone falls within one base.

These records were also assigned to another study, of T cells of mothers and their children. The second study's authors report: Nine systemically healthy Caucasian individuals, comprising three mothers and their six children, were included as donors. cDNA synthesis used all of the extracted RNA, with around 1.5 ug of RNA in each 15 ul reaction. Sample barcodes and 2-4 random nucleotides were added via the M1S primer in the second PCR. Each mother yielded over 10 million TCR beta CDR3 reads and each child some 3 million reads. Thymic selection shapes the output of TCR recombination in a similar way in related and unrelated pairs, and inherited differences have a minor effect. Normalized repertoire overlap was always slightly but never significantly higher in related than unrelated mother-child pairs. No persistent microchimeric T cell clones were found, with a detection sensitivity of around 100 clones per million clonotypes. The study used deep NGS to compare TCR beta repertoires of mothers and children, seeking features distinguishing related mother-child pairs from unrelated individuals. On average, the children were roughly 11 +/- 4 years old, while the mothers were about 40 +/- 4 years old. After adapter ligation was performed with NEBNext reagents, the libraries were sequenced on an Illumina HiSeq 2000 with 100+100 nt paired-end reads. To prevent cross-contamination, the mother and child libraries were prepared one month apart and sequenced in separate runs. For each donor, somewhere between roughly 450,000 and 2,000,000 distinct TCR beta clonotypes were identified. Naive TCR beta clonotypes were estimated from low-frequency clonotypes matched to each donor's FACS-determined naive share, without sorting.

The receptor was isolated from a boy younger than 18 in good health. The sequencing input was blood. The chain is encoded by TRBV5-1 joined to TRBJ1-1; no D segment can be confidently identified. The DNA is as follows: TGCGCCAGCAGCTTTGGTGAGGTGGGAGCTTTCTTT. This yields the protein CASSFGEVGAFF.